Detailed here is one T cell receptor (beta chain). Germline V gene sequence: CDR1 LGHNA, CDR2 YNFKEQ. The CDR3 totals 18 residues. With 0 bases clipped from V and 2 bases from J, the junction kept 11 bases outside the gene matches. This table comes from immunoSEQ multiplex PCR, and its TCRdb copy is limited to in-frame clones, with some not included. Here the sample spans some 110,000 clones, 92% being singletons. The data stem from a study of T cell changes during pregnancy in multiple sclerosis. The sequenced sample was peripheral blood, obtained in the third trimester of pregnancy. This sequence was found in a female donor with multiple sclerosis, enrolled in a pregnancy study. The chain has TRBV4-2 and TRBJ1-2; 8 bases fit TRBD1. The CDR3 sequence: CASSQDPRTGSNNYGYTF. The DNA for the CDR3 is TGTGCCAGCAGCCAAGATCCAAGGACAGGGTCCAACAACTATGGCTACACCTTC.